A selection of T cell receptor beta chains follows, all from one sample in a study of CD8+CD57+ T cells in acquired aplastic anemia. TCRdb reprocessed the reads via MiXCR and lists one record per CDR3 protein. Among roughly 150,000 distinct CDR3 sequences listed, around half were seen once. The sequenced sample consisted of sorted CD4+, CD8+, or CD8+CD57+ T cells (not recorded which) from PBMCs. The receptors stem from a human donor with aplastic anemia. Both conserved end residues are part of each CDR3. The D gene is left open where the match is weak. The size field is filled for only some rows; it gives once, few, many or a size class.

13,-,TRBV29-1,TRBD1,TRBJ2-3,CSVEGQRTDTQYF,TGCAGCGTTGAGGGACAGCGCACAGATACGCAGTATTTT
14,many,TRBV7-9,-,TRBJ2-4,CASSLGTAGDIQYF,TGTGCCAGCAGCTTAGGGACAGCCGGGGACATTCAGTACTTC
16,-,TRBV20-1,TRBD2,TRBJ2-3,CSASRELAGTTDTQYF,TGCAGTGCCAGCAGGGAACTAGCGGGGACCACAGATACGCAGTATTTT
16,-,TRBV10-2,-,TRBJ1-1,CASRGDSKEGNTEAFF,TGCGCCAGCAGGGGGGACTCCAAAGAGGGAAACACTGAAGCTTTCTTT
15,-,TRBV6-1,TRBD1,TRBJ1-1,CASRLQRTGGPKAFF,TGTGCCAGCAGGTTACAAAGGACAGGGGGCCCTAAAGCTTTCTTT
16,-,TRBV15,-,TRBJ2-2,CATSPHPATNTGELFF,TGTGCCACCAGCCCCCATCCCGCCACGAACACCGGGGAGCTGTTTTTT
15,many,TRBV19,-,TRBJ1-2,CASTQNWSNNYGYTF,TGTGCCAGTACTCAAAACTGGTCTAACAACTATGGCTACACCTTC
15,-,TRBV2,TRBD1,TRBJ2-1,CACSEGTGLHNEQFF,TGTGCCTGCAGTGAAGGGACAGGGTTACACAATGAGCAGTTCTTC
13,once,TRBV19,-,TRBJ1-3,CASGPPSGNTIYF,TGTGCCAGTGGGCCCCCCTCTGGAAACACCATATATTTT
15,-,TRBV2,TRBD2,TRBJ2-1,CASRYGTSGLNEQFF,TGTGCCAGCAGGTATGGGACTAGCGGGTTAAATGAGCAGTTCTTC
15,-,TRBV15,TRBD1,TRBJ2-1,CATSRSTGGYNEQFF,TGTGCCACCAGCAGATCGACAGGGGGTTACAATGAGCAGTTCTTC
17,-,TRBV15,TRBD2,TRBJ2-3,CATSSGLAGGGSDTQYF,TGTGCCACCAGCTCCGGGCTAGCGGGGGGCGGGTCAGATACGCAGTATTTT
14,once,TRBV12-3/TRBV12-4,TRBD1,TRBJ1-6,CASVVGTGDSPLHF,TGTGCCAGCGTTGTTGGGACAGGGGATTCACCCCTCCACTTT
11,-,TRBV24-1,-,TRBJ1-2,CATAGDYGYTF,TGTGCCACCGCAGGTGACTATGGCTACACCTTC
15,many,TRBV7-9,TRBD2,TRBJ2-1,CASSLARGASDEQFF,TGTGCCAGCAGCTTAGCGCGGGGGGCTAGCGATGAGCAGTTCTTC
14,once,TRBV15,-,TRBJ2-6,CATSIDPGANVLTF,TGTGCCACCAGCATAGATCCCGGGGCCAACGTCCTGACTTTC
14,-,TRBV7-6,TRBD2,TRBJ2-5,CASSGTSGLRTQYF,TGTGCCAGCAGCGGAACTAGCGGTCTAAGGACCCAGTACTTC
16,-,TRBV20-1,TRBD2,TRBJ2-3,CSAPDSGRARGDTQYF,TGCAGTGCTCCGGATAGCGGGAGGGCCCGTGGAGATACGCAGTATTTT
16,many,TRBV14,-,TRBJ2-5,CASSPFLDSYQETQYF,TGTGCCAGCAGCCCCTTTCTAGATTCGTACCAAGAGACCCAGTACTTC
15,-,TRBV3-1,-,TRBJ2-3,CASSQQLTSTDTQYF,TGTGCCAGCAGCCAACAACTTACTAGCACAGATACGCAGTATTTT
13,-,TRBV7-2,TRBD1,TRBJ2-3,CASSLKTGDTQYF,TGTGCCAGCAGCTTAAAGACAGGGGATACGCAGTATTTT
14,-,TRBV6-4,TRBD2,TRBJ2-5,CASSEGLKSETQYF,TGTGCTAGCAGCGAGGGACTAAAGTCAGAGACCCAGTACTTC
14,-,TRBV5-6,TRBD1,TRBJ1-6,CASSQPGGNSPLHF,TGTGCCAGCAGTCAGCCAGGGGGTAATTCACCCCTCCACTTT